This TCR beta chain was identified during a study of T cell responses to AZD1222 COVID-19 vaccine. Trimming left V 8 bases short and J 5 bases short, with 16 bases between. This CDR3 has 15 residues. In germline, CDR1 is MNHEY, CDR2 SVGAGI. Libraries were prepared by immunoSEQ multiplex PCR; TCRdb keeps only in-frame clonotypes and omits some of them. The table includes around 150,000 clones, roughly 85% detected once. Study results and limitations: Clonal diversity was possibly underestimated, and the donors were mostly white British, with more females.

A remark on this clone: What it binds is not known.

Material: peripheral blood, obtained 28 days after the second dose of the MenACWY control vaccine. The gene calls are TRBV6-5 and TRBJ1-6; D unclear. The TCR originated in an adult who received the MenACWY meningococcal vaccine as a control. CDR3 protein: CASLEMSLNNSPLHF. CDR3 sequence (DNA): TGTGCCAGCCTTGAAATGTCCCTCAATAATTCACCCCTCCACTTT.